This T cell receptor beta chain was documented in a study of T-cell reconstitution after alpha-beta-depleted transplantation in children. Study-wide results and limits: After transplant, high TCRbeta diversity at day 60 in some patients arose from surviving recipient T cells and thymic progenitors. Counts and diversity of T cells one year after transplant came mostly from newly produced T cells. After transplant, at about two months, alpha-beta T cells were reportedly derived from several hundred expanded graft clones.

The CDR3 is 14 amino acids. Germline CDR1 SQVTM, CDR2 ANQGSEA. Unmatched junction bases numbered 8, after V lost 5 bases and J lost 4 bases. Concerning this clonotype itself: As yet, its antigen is unknown.

This sample's TCRbeta library carried unique molecular identifier barcodes. MiXCR, run by TCRdb on the PCR reads, gives a single entry per CDR3 protein. Of 500,000 to 750,000 distinct CDR3 sequences in the sample, over 10% were seen once. The gene calls are TRBV29-1 and TRBJ2-7; 10 nucleotides match TRBD1. The starting material was PBMCs, mostly from graft donor cells, obtained 360 days after TCRalphabeta/CD19-depleted stem cell transplant. The clonotype originates from a male patient younger than 18 who had a stem cell transplant for acute myeloid leukemia, so the T cells may come from the graft donor. The CDR3 loop is CSVRARDRGYEQYF. Here the CDR3 DNA reads TGCAGCGTTCGGGCCCGGGACAGGGGTTACGAGCAGTACTTC.